This T cell receptor (beta chain) was found in a study of shared clonotypes between healthy human individuals. Looking at the study overall: Contributing individuals were two females and a few males aged 18 to 49. Study-wide findings and caveats: It was only blood that was sampled, and tissue repertoires likely differ.

As regards this clone: Its cognate antigen is unknown.

Germline assignment: CDR1 SGHNT and CDR2 YYREEE (reference sequence). The V end was cut by 0 bases, the J end by 3 bases, with 6 bases between. The CDR3 consists of 14 residues. Genomic DNA belonging to each subset was distributed in equal measure over several immunoSEQ plates. The method was immunoSEQ multiplex PCR; TCRdb's version includes in-frame clones alone and lacks a portion of them. Found here are some 480,000 clones, less than 80% of them singletons; the top ten hold approximately 12%. The sequence derives from a woman aged 40-49 years in good health. Some clones in this sample may be carry-over from other donors' samples. The J gene is TRBJ2-2, the V gene TRBV5-4; D is undetermined. Sequenced material: PBMCs. The CDR3 nucleotides are TGTGCCAGCAGCTTGGATCAAGACACCGGGGAGCTGTTTTTT. This gives the protein CASSLDQDTGELFF.